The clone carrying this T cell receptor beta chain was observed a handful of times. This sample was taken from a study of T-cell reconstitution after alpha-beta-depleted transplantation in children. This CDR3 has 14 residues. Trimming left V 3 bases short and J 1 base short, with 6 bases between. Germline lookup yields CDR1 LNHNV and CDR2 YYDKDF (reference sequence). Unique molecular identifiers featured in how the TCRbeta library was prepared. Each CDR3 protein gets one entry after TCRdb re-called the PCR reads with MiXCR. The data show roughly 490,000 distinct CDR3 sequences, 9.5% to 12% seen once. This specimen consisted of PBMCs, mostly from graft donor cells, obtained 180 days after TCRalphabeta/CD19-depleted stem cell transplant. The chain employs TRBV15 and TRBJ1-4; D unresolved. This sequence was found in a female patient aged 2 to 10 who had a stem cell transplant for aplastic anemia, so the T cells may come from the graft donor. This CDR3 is CATSRAGTNEKLFF. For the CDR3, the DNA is TGTGCCACCAGCAGGGCGGGAACTAATGAAAAACTGTTTTTT. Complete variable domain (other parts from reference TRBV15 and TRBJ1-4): DAMVIQNPRYQVTQFGKPVTLSCSQTLNHNVMYWYQQKSSQAPKLLFHYYDKDFNNEADTPDNFQSRRPNTSFCFLDIRSPGLGDTAMYLCATSRAGTNEKLFFGSGTQLSVL.